The clone carrying this T cell receptor (beta chain) occurred a few times. MiXCR, run by TCRdb on the PCR reads, gives a single entry per CDR3 protein. The sample lists about 640,000 distinct CDR3 sequences, nearly 20% occurring once. This sample was taken from a study of molecular identifiers for immune sequencing clone quantification. The clonotype originates from a human donor in good health. Some libraries in this study had Jurkat cell RNA spiked in. Source material: naive CD8+ T cells from blood, with Jurkat cell RNA spiked in. Subset defined: FACS-sorted CD8+CD4-CCR7+CD45RA+ naive T cells.

The CDR3 loop reads CASSSSTGEMVGELFF. The CDR3 DNA reads TGTGCCAGCAGCTCTTCGACAGGGGAGATGGTCGGGGAGCTGTTTTTT. The chain combines TRBV11-2 with TRBJ2-2, with TRBD1 matching over 8 bases. The CDR3 covers 16 residues. V lost 4 bases, J lost 7 bases, and 11 bases stayed unmatched. Germline CDR1 SGHAT, CDR2 FQNNGV.